The next 16 T cell receptor beta chains were all read from a single sample in a study of sequential checkpoint blockade in melanoma. Only in-frame clones appear in the TCRdb table, and some are missing; sequencing was by immunoSEQ multiplex PCR. This sample has 10,000 to 15,000 clones, with approximately 24% found just once. Described treatment: randomized to nivolumab then ipilimumab (arm A) or the reverse (arm B). The sequences come from tumor tissue (inferred from file names), collected from a patient given nivolumab and ipilimumab in sequence. The source of these receptors is a human donor with melanoma.

Ten or more counts support this clone. The chain links TRBV11-3 to TRBJ1-1, with D possibly matching TRBD1 (5 bases). Germline-derived CDR1 and CDR2 are SGHNT and YENEEA. Trimming took off 0 bases at V and 3 bases at J, with 14 bases between the two ends. CDR3 length: 16 amino acids. The CDR3 region is CASSLELRVADTEAFF. The CDR3 DNA follows: TGTGCCAGCAGCTTAGAGCTCAGGGTAGCGGACACTGAAGCTTTCTTT.

This clone appeared once. CDR3 DNA sequence: TGTGCCAGCTCACCAAACTCATGCCCCATTAGGACCCAGTACTTC. It translates to CASSPNSCPIRTQYF. The chain recombines TRBV18 with TRBJ2-5, with D unclear. This CDR3 contains 15 residues. With 2 bases removed from V and 7 bases from J, the gap between germline ends came to 17 bases. Per the germline V gene, CDR1 is KGHSH and CDR2 is LQKENI.

This clone was seen more than once but under ten times. The V call is TRBV4-1, the J call TRBJ1-6; maybe TRBD1 (6 bases). Germline V lookup: CDR1 MGHRA, CDR2 YSYEKL. This CDR3 is 16 amino acids long. V dropped 7 bases and J dropped 10 bases, with 23 bases sitting between them. The CDR3 bases are TGCGCCAGCAACCCAGCAGGGGCCAGGCATGGCTCACCCCTCCACTTT. This codes for CASNPAGARHGSPLHF.

The V call is TRBV6-8, the J call TRBJ2-2; a possible D gene is TRBD1 (6 bases). V was pared by 6 bases and J by 4 bases, with 12 bases between. This CDR3 spans 14 amino acids. Germline CDR1 is MNHGY and CDR2 is SAAAGT. The CDR3 region is CASRRDITTGELFF. CDR3 nucleotide sequence: TGTGCCAGCAGGAGGGACATAACCACCGGGGAGCTGTTTTTT.

This chain uses TRBV5-3 with TRBJ1-1; D ambiguous. TRBV5-3 is reported as an ORF; its role is uncertain. V was cut by 1 base and J by 2 bases, with 12 bases left in between. The length of the CDR3 is 15 residues. CDR3 residues: CARSLSGSFNTEAFF. CDR3 bases: TGTGCCAGAAGCTTGTCCGGCAGTTTCAACACTGAAGCTTTCTTT.

CDR3 amino acids: CASRDGRYSNQPQHF. CDR3 nucleotides: TGTGCCAGCAGGGACGGTCGATATAGCAATCAGCCCCAGCATTTT. The V gene is TRBV6-8, the J gene TRBJ1-5; D not certain. V was clipped by 6 bases and J by 0 bases, with 12 bases between them. The germline CDR1 and CDR2 sequences are MNHGY and SAAAGT. The CDR3 runs to 15 residues.

This clone has more than one count but fewer than ten. V and J are TRBV6-8 and TRBJ1-1; 9 bases line up with TRBD1. The CDR3 length is 17 residues. The junction had 11 bases not matched to a gene; V was cut back by 6 bases and J by 0 bases. The germline gives CDR1 MNHGY, CDR2 SAAAGT. This chain's CDR3 is CASREQGAIFMNTEAFF. CDR3 nucleotide sequence: TGTGCCAGCAGAGAACAGGGGGCAATTTTCATGAACACTGAAGCTTTCTTT.

This clone was seen only once. V and J are TRBV12-5 and TRBJ1-2, with unresolved D. Germline CDR1 is LGHNT and CDR2 is FRNRAP. The CDR3 totals 11 residues. CDR3 nucleotide sequence: TGTGCCAGCACCTTATTGGGAGGCTACACCTTC. Amino acid sequence: CASTLLGGYTF.

This clone was counted at least ten times. The chain is built from TRBV11-3 and TRBJ2-5; the match to TRBD2 covers 7 bases. Per the germline V gene, CDR1 is SGHNT and CDR2 is YENEEA. This CDR3 contains 14 residues. J was trimmed by 2 bases and V by 5 bases; bases with no gene match: 5. CDR3 amino acids: CASSMGLHQETQYF. DNA of the CDR3: TGTGCCAGCAGCATGGGACTACATCAAGAGACCCAGTACTTC.

The chain combines TRBV19 with TRBJ2-1, with 8 positions matching TRBD2. CDR1 is LNHDA and CDR2 is SQIVND in the germline V gene (reference sequence). V was pared by 5 bases and J by 2 bases, with 8 bases of the junction left unmatched. The CDR3 contains 16 residues. CDR3 nucleotides: TGTGCCAGTAGTGCCCCTGGCGGGGGGACCTACAATGAGCAGTTCTTC. This codes for CASSAPGGGTYNEQFF.

The V call is TRBV10-2, the J call TRBJ1-4; TRBD1 agrees at 7 bases. The V gene's germline CDR1 is WSHSY and CDR2 SAAADI. The CDR3 extends over 14 amino acids. J lost 3 bases, V lost 4 bases, and 2 bases had no gene match. In DNA form, the CDR3 reads TGCGCCAGCAGTGGAGGGGGCTCTAATGAAAAACTGTTTTTT. This translates into CASSGGGSNEKLFF.

V and J are TRBV11-3 and TRBJ2-3; no clear D gene. Germline V CDR1 and CDR2: SGHNT, YENEEA. Trimming stripped 6 bases from V and 1 base from J, with 20 bases between. CDR3 length: 17 amino acids. The CDR3 reads CASSSQAPTGGTDTQYF. DNA for the CDR3: TGTGCCAGCAGTTCGCAGGCCCCCACCGGAGGCACAGATACGCAGTATTTT.

This chain uses TRBV28 with TRBJ2-7; maybe TRBD1 (6 bases). Germline lookup yields CDR1 MDHEN and CDR2 SYDVKM. This CDR3 is 15 amino acids long. V lost 5 bases and J lost 0, with 14 bases in between. CDR3 residues: CASSPQTGSSYEQYV. In DNA form, the CDR3 reads TGTGCCAGCAGTCCCCAGACAGGTAGCTCCTACGAGCAGTACGTC.

The sample holds a few counts of this clone. The chain joins TRBV6-7 to TRBJ2-7, with 10 bases that match TRBD2. TRBV6-7 is known as an ORF, though its function is uncertain. This CDR3 spans 15 amino acids. V lost 7 bases to trimming and J lost 3 bases; unmatched junction nucleotides: 9. The CDR3: CASTDGLAVHYEQYF. The CDR3 nucleotides are TGTGCCAGCACCGACGGACTAGCGGTTCACTACGAGCAGTACTTC.

This clone occurred many times. The rearrangement uses TRBV6-8 and TRBJ2-3, with 9 bases identical to TRBD2. CDR3 length: 17 residues. V was clipped by 4 bases and J by 5 bases; unmatched bases: 13. Per germline, CDR1 MNHGY and CDR2 SAAAGT. Here the CDR3 DNA reads TGTGCCAGCAGTTCCCTTGGGAGCGGGGGGCCGAAAGATACGCAGTATTTT. As protein: CASSSLGSGGPKDTQYF.

This clone appeared many times. This chain uses TRBV12-5 with TRBJ2-2; TRBD2 aligns across 10 bases. Germline CDR1 LGHNT, CDR2 FRNRAP. This CDR3 is 16 amino acids long. CDR3 nucleotides: TGTGCCAGCAATCAAGCGGGGGGGCTGAACACCGGGGAGCTGTTTTTT. Amino acids: CASNQAGGLNTGELFF.